This T cell receptor (beta chain) was profiled in a study of early T cells in non-severe SARS-CoV-2 infection. Study background: Chains were not paired, and sequencing was done on bulk RNA from unsorted whole blood. Study-level findings and limits: Private and CD4 specificities were missed by VDJdb matching, which favored anti-spike CD8 responses.

Separate cDNA molecules each had unique molecular identifiers attached to them. TCRdb re-analysed the 5' RACE reads in MiXCR, keeping a single row per CDR3 protein. The repertoire holds 76,000 or so distinct CDR3 sequences, roughly 10% seen once, with about 4.8% in the top ten. The CDR3 loop spans 17 amino acids. Germline V gene lookup returns CDR1 SGHRS and CDR2 YFSETQ. The V and J ends lost 0 bases and 7 bases respectively, with 20 bases between them. Comments on this clonotype: The antigen remains undetermined.

This clonotype was obtained from an adult who was a healthcare worker with PCR-confirmed SARS-CoV-2 infection or an uninfected control (not recorded which). This sequence joins TRBV5-1 and TRBJ2-1; D is possibly TRBD1 (6 bases). The material sequenced was whole blood. The CDR3 sequence: CASSLAMTGASVNEQFF. Written as DNA, the CDR3 is TGCGCCAGCAGCTTGGCGATGACAGGAGCGAGCGTGAATGAGCAGTTCTTC.